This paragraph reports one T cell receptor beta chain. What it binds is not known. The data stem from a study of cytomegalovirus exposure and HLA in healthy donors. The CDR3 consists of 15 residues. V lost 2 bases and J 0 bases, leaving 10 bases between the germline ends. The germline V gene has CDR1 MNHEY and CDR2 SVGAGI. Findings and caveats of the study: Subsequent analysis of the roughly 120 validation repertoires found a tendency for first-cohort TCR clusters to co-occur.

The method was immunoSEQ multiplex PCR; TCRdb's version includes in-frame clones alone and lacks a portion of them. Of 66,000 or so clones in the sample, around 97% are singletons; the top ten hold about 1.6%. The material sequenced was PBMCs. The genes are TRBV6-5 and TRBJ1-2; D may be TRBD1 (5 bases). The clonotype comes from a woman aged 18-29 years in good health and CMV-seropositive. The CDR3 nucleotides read TGTGCCAGCAGTTACACCGGGGGGACTAACTATGGCTACACCTTC. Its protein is CASSYTGGTNYGYTF.